Below are 18 T cell receptor beta chains sequenced from a single sample in a study of post-analysis software for immune sequencing data. General study findings and limits: TRBV segments more frequent in patients than in controls numbered roughly 5 and included TRBV5-6, TRBV5-1 and TRBV20-1.

Their antigen targets remain unknown. Unique molecular identifiers were built into the TCR beta cDNA libraries. Using its own MiXCR run on the PCR reads, TCRdb lists one record per CDR3 protein. The table lists 750,000 to 900,000 distinct CDR3 sequences, 40% to 55% of them singletons, with 4.9% in the top ten. Sequencing was performed on blood. The receptors were sampled from a girl under 18 with multiple sclerosis.

The chain is built from TRBV6-5 and TRBJ2-5, with D tentatively TRBD2 (6 bases). With 4 bases removed from V and 7 bases from J, the gap between germline ends came to 19 bases. The CDR3 has 15 residues. The germline V gene encodes CDR1 MNHEY and CDR2 SVGAGI. The CDR3 DNA follows: TGTGCCAGCAGTTCCCTGGGCGGGATTGAAGGGACCCAGTACTTC. The encoded protein is CASSSLGGIEGTQYF.

There are a few counts of this clonotype. The V call is TRBV20-1, the J call TRBJ2-3; D call uncertain. The CDR3 consists of 14 residues. CDR1 and CDR2 from the germline V gene are DFQATT and SNEGSKA (reference sequence). With 5 bases removed from V and 4 bases from J, the gap between germline ends came to 16 bases. This CDR3 reads CSAQGSGVADTQYF. For the CDR3, the DNA is TGCAGTGCTCAAGGGTCTGGGGTCGCAGATACGCAGTATTTT.

This clonotype has just a few counts. This chain links TRBV12-3 or TRBV12-4 with TRBJ2-7, with D unresolved. The CDR3 is made up of 12 amino acids. V lost 6 bases and J 0 bases, leaving 6 bases between the germline ends. The CDR3 reads CASRGASYEQYF. The CDR3 DNA reads TGTGCCAGCAGGGGTGCCTCCTACGAGCAGTACTTC.

The rearrangement joins TRBV13 to TRBJ1-5; D gene unclear. This CDR3 contains 14 residues. CDR1 and CDR2 from the germline V gene are PRHDT and FYEKMQ (reference sequence). The V gene lost 2 bases and the J gene lost 6 bases, with 11 bases spanning the gap. This CDR3 is CASSLRGSGQPQHF. The CDR3 region has the DNA TGTGCCAGCAGCTTACGAGGGTCGGGTCAGCCCCAGCATTTT.

V usage is TRBV6-1 and J usage is TRBJ1-4; TRBD1 might be the D (6 bases). Germline CDR1 MNHNS, CDR2 SASEGT. Between the trimmed V and J ends, which lost 8 bases and 7 bases, there was a span of 14 bases. This CDR3 region has 13 residues. CDR3 sequence reads: CASSDRPTEKLFF. CDR3 nucleotide sequence: TGTGCCAGCTCGGACAGACCTACTGAAAAACTGTTTTTT.

The J gene is TRBJ2-7, the V gene TRBV7-3, with D unclear. V was cut by 5 bases and J by 6 bases, with 14 bases left in between. The CDR3 is made up of 13 amino acids. Germline assignment: CDR1 SGHTA and CDR2 FQGTGA. CDR3 residues: CASSPQGVSEQYF. The CDR3 nucleotides read TGTGCCAGCAGCCCGCAAGGAGTCAGCGAGCAGTACTTC. Variable domain in full (rest from reference TRBV7-3 and TRBJ2-7): GAGVSQTPSNKVTEKGKYVELRCDPISGHTALYWYRQSLGQGPEFLIYFQGTGAADDSGLPNDRFFAVRPEGSVSTLKIQRTERGDSAVYLCASSPQGVSEQYFGPGTRLTVT.

V is TRBV7-8 and J is TRBJ1-2; D is unclear. CDR1 is SGHVS, CDR2 FQNEAQ, per germline. The CDR3 is 16 residues long. With 1 base removed from V and 4 bases from J, the gap between germline ends came to 16 bases. The CDR3 spells CASSLGAETHVYGYTF. The DNA for the CDR3 is TGTGCCAGCAGCTTAGGGGCAGAGACTCATGTCTATGGCTACACCTTC.

The CDR3 spells CASSSVLGPTYNEQFF. Written as DNA, the CDR3 is TGTGCCAGCAGTTCCGTACTAGGGCCGACCTACAATGAGCAGTTCTTC. This sequence joins TRBV27 and TRBJ2-1, with D possibly being TRBD2 (5 bases). This CDR3 comprises 16 residues. Germline CDR1 and CDR2: MNHEY and SMNVEV (reference sequence). V was shortened by 4 bases and J by 2 bases, with 15 bases between the two germline ends.

The rearrangement joins TRBV7-2 to TRBJ2-7, with 8 bases fitting TRBD1. The CDR3 sequence is 15 residues long. Germline V gene sequence: CDR1 SGHTA, CDR2 FQGNSA. Trimming cost V 7 bases and J 2 bases; bases outside gene matches: 10. This CDR3 is CASNAGGTGTYEQYF. CDR3 coding DNA: TGTGCCAGCAATGCAGGCGGGACAGGAACCTACGAGCAGTACTTC.

The chain couples TRBV5-6 to TRBJ2-1; 9 nucleotides line up with TRBD1. V lost 2 bases and J lost 5; bases outside the gene matches: 5. Germline V gives CDR1 SGHDT, CDR2 YYEEEE. CDR3 length equals 15 residues. As DNA, the CDR3 is TGTGCCAGCAGCTTTCCGGGACAGGGTCACAATGAGCAGTTCTTC. It encodes CASSFPGQGHNEQFF.

A few counts support this clonotype. The chain joins TRBV9 to TRBJ2-3; D might be TRBD2 (5 bases). CDR3 length: 13 residues. V lost 3 bases and J 4 bases, leaving 9 bases between the germline ends. Germline V gene sequence: CDR1 SGDLS, CDR2 YYNGEE. The CDR3 protein is CASSASGADTQYF. In DNA form, the CDR3 reads TGTGCCAGCAGCGCTTCCGGGGCAGATACGCAGTATTTT.

V gene TRBV12-3 or TRBV12-4 combines with J gene TRBJ2-4; 8 bases agree with TRBD2. The end of the DNA is better explained by TRBJ2-5, so the J call may be wrong. The CDR3 consists of 13 residues. The CDR3 nucleotides are TGTGCCAGCAGGCGGGGGGCAGGGGAGACCCAGTACTTC. It translates to CASRRGAGETQYF.

The V gene is TRBV29-1, the J gene TRBJ2-1; D is undetermined. V dropped 0 bases and J dropped 1 base, with 13 bases sitting between them. Germline V gives CDR1 SQVTM, CDR2 ANQGSEA. The CDR3 runs 16 residues. DNA for the CDR3: TGCAGCGTTGAAGATTTCTGGGTAGCATCCTACAATGAGCAGTTCTTC. This encodes CSVEDFWVASYNEQFF.

There are a few counts of this clonotype. V is TRBV10-2 and J is TRBJ2-3; D not resolved. V lost 8 bases, J lost 2 bases, and 17 bases lay in between. Germline values: CDR1 WSHSY, CDR2 SAAADI. This CDR3 contains 15 residues. The DNA of the CDR3 is TGCGCCAGCCGAGAACAGTCTTCAGTCACAGATACGCAGTATTTT. This sequence encodes CASREQSSVTDTQYF.

This clonotype turned up a few times. The chain couples TRBV7-9 to TRBJ2-7; D is ambiguous. The CDR3 contains 13 residues. V lost 5 bases and J 3 bases, leaving 11 bases between the germline ends. Germline V gene lookup returns CDR1 SEHNR and CDR2 FQNEAQ (reference sequence). The CDR3 here is CASSDQVLYEQYF. The DNA of the CDR3 is TGTGCCAGCAGCGATCAGGTACTCTACGAGCAGTACTTC. Complete variable domain (other parts from reference TRBV7-9 and TRBJ2-7): DTGVSQNPRHKITKRGQNVTFRCDPISEHNRLYWYRQTLGQGPEFLTYFQNEAQLEKSRLLSDRFSAERPKGSFSTLEIQRTEQGDSAMYLCASSDQVLYEQYFGPGTRLTVT.

The chain joins TRBV7-2 to TRBJ2-1, with 8 bases fitting TRBD1. V was pared by 6 bases and J by 8 bases, with 12 bases of the junction left unmatched. The CDR3 is 15 amino acids. Germline V gene lookup returns CDR1 SGHTA and CDR2 FQGNSA. The CDR3 loop is CASSRDRTDRHEQFF. The CDR3 nucleotides are TGTGCCAGCAGTCGGGACAGGACGGATCGCCATGAGCAGTTCTTC.

The chain links TRBV7-9 to TRBJ2-3, with unresolved D. Trimming shortened V by 4 bases and J by 6 bases, and 14 bases separated the two germline ends. The CDR3 contains 14 residues. CDR1 and CDR2 from the germline V gene are SEHNR and FQNEAQ (reference sequence). This CDR3 reads CASSSRPVDDTQYF. As DNA, the CDR3 is TGTGCCAGCAGCTCCCGACCCGTTGACGATACGCAGTATTTT.

The chain combines TRBV15 with TRBJ2-5, with 8 nucleotides matching TRBD2. The trim removed 2 bases at V and 4 bases at J, leaving 6 bases unmatched. This CDR3 contains 15 residues. Germline V gene data show CDR1 as LNHNV and CDR2 as YYDKDF (reference sequence). DNA of the CDR3: TGTGCCACCAGCAGATCTGTCAGCGGGGGAGAGACCCAGTACTTC. Translating it yields CATSRSVSGGETQYF.